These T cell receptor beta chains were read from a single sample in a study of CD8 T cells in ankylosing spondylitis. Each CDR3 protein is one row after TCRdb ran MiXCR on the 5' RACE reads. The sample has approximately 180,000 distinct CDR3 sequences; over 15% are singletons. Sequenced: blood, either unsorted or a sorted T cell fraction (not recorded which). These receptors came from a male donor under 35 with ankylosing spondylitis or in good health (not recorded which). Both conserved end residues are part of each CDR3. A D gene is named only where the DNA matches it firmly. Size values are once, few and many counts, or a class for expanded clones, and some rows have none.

TGCGCCAGCAGCCTACAGGACAACACTGAAGCTTTCTTT	CASSLQDNTEAFF	TRBJ1-1	TRBV5-1	many	NA
TGCGCCAGCAGCCAAGTCGGGAGTGCCTACAATGAGCAGTTCTTC	CASSQVGSAYNEQFF	TRBJ2-1	TRBV4-1	few	NA
TGTGCCAGCAGCCCGGTCACGGGACTAGCGGACTACGAGCAGTACTTC	CASSPVTGLADYEQYF	TRBJ2-7	TRBV4-2	few	TRBD2
TGTGCCAGCAGTTTATCGGACATTCAGCCCCAGCATTTT	CASSLSDIQPQHF	TRBJ1-5	TRBV27	many	NA
TGTGCCAGCAGCTCCCACCCGTTGGAAATCGAAAAACTGTTTTTT	CASSSHPLEIEKLFF	TRBJ1-4	TRBV6-2/TRBV6-3	NA	NA
TGCAGTGCTAGTGTCGGCGGGGCAAACATTCAGTACTTC	CSASVGGANIQYF	TRBJ2-4	TRBV20-1	many	NA
TGTGCCAGCAGTTTTGGGGCAGATACGCAGTATTTT	CASSFGADTQYF	TRBJ2-3	TRBV12-3/TRBV12-4	many	NA
TGTGCCAGCAGCTTAGATAGACCCGGGACAGACCTTCCCTACGAGCAGTACTTC	CASSLDRPGTDLPYEQYF	TRBJ2-7	TRBV7-8	NA	TRBD1
TGTGCCAGCAGCCTAGTAACAGGGGGTTCCTACAATGAGCAGTTCTTC	CASSLVTGGSYNEQFF	TRBJ2-1	TRBV11-3	many	TRBD1
TGTGCCAGCAGCCCCAACTGGTTCGGGAATAGCTCCTACAATGAGCAGTTCTTC	CASSPNWFGNSSYNEQFF	TRBJ2-1	TRBV28	NA	NA
TGTGCCAGCAGTTCAACCCATGAGCAGTTCTTC	CASSSTHEQFF	TRBJ2-1	TRBV6-2/TRBV6-3	NA	NA
TGTGCCAGCAGCCGTAAAGGGGGCGGGGAGACCCAGTACTTC	CASSRKGGGETQYF	TRBJ2-5	TRBV3-1	many	TRBD1
TGTGCCAGCGGCCCCGGGACCCGCGGAGATACGCAGTATTTT	CASGPGTRGDTQYF	TRBJ2-3	TRBV12-3/TRBV12-4	many	NA
TGCGCCAGCAGCCAAGACGCCCCAGATACGCAGTATTTT	CASSQDAPDTQYF	TRBJ2-3	TRBV4-1	many	NA
TGTGCCAGCAGCGCAAAGACTAGCGCCTACGCGAACACCGGGGAGCTGTTTTTT	CASSAKTSAYANTGELFF	TRBJ2-2	TRBV7-2	many	TRBD2
TGTGCCATCAGTACCGGGACTAGCGGACACAATGAGCAGTTCTTC	CAISTGTSGHNEQFF	TRBJ2-1	TRBV10-3	NA	TRBD2
TGCGCCAGCAGCTTACTACCCGGGGGCACTGAAGCTTTCTTT	CASSLLPGGTEAFF	TRBJ1-1	TRBV5-1	few	NA
TGTGCCAGCAGTTTATACGCGAACACCGGGGAGCTGTTTTTT	CASSLYANTGELFF	TRBJ2-2	TRBV12-3/TRBV12-4	many	NA
TGCAGTGCTAGTGCTTGGGGTCGTAACACCTACGAGCAGTACTTC	CSASAWGRNTYEQYF	TRBJ2-7	TRBV20-1	few	NA
TGTGCCAGCAGTGAGCGGACAGGGCGTAATTCACCCCTCCACTTT	CASSERTGRNSPLHF	TRBJ1-6	TRBV2	once	TRBD1
TGTGCCACCAGTGAGGGATGGGGTGATGAAACGGGTACCGGGGAGCTGTTTTTT	CATSEGWGDETGTGELFF	TRBJ2-2	TRBV24-1	many	NA
TGTGCCAGCAGTCCTAGCCGAAATCAGCCCCAGCATTTT	CASSPSRNQPQHF	TRBJ1-5	TRBV6-5	many	NA
TGCGCCAGCAGCCAAGAGTTAGGCAATCAGCCCCAGCATTTT	CASSQELGNQPQHF	TRBJ1-5	TRBV4-3	many	NA
TGTGCCAGCAGTTACTCGCCAGACCTATCCTACGAGCAGTACTTC	CASSYSPDLSYEQYF	TRBJ2-7	TRBV6-6	many	NA
TGTGCCAGCAGCGTAGAGGGTTTTCATAGGGAGCAGTTCTTC	CASSVEGFHREQFF	TRBJ2-1	TRBV9	NA	NA
TGTGCCAGCAGCTCCGGGACAGTTTGGTATGAGCAGTTCTTC	CASSSGTVWYEQFF	TRBJ2-1	TRBV11-2	many	TRBD1
TGCAGCGCCGGACAGGGAGCCACCCAGTACTTC	CSAGQGATQYF	TRBJ2-5	TRBV29-1	many	TRBD1
TGTGCCACCAGTGTACTAGCGGGCTACAATGAGCAGTTCTTC	CATSVLAGYNEQFF	TRBJ2-1	TRBV24-1	NA	TRBD2
TGTGCCAGCAGTGAGTCCGCTCTGATGGAGACCCAGTACTTC	CASSESALMETQYF	TRBJ2-5	TRBV6-1	many	NA
TGCAGTGCTAGAGTGGGGAGTAGCAATCAGCCCCAGCATTTT	CSARVGSSNQPQHF	TRBJ1-5	TRBV20-1	many	NA
TGTGCCAGCAGCTTAGCGCGTAGGACGACCTATAATTCACCCCTCCACTTT	CASSLARRTTYNSPLHF	TRBJ1-6	TRBV7-8	many	NA
TGTGCCAGCAAACTGACTAGCACCGCCTACGAGCAGTACTTC	CASKLTSTAYEQYF	TRBJ2-7	TRBV6-5	NA	TRBD2
TGCAGTGCTAGAGAGGGGTTGGGAGCAAGCGTCTACAATGAGCAGTTCTTC	CSAREGLGASVYNEQFF	TRBJ2-1	TRBV20-1	many	NA
TGTGCCAGCAGTTTATCAGGGGGCCATGAGCAGTTCTTC	CASSLSGGHEQFF	TRBJ2-1	TRBV28	many	TRBD1
TGTGCCATCAGCGGACAGCGAGGTCCTGGGGCCAACGTCCTGACTTTC	CAISGQRGPGANVLTF	TRBJ2-6	TRBV10-3	many	NA
TGCAGCGTTGAAGCCCAGGTAGCACATGAGCAGTTCTTC	CSVEAQVAHEQFF	TRBJ2-1	TRBV29-1	many	NA
TGTGCCATCAGTGACCAGGGCTATGGCTACACCTTC	CAISDQGYGYTF	TRBJ1-2	TRBV10-3	NA	NA
TGCAGCGTTAACATCCCCAATGAGCAGTTCTTC	CSVNIPNEQFF	TRBJ2-1	TRBV29-1	many	NA
TGTGCCAGCAGCCCCAGACAGGGCGAGCAGTACTTC	CASSPRQGEQYF	TRBJ2-7	TRBV7-2	many	TRBD1
TGCAGTGCTAGAGATCCGGGCGAGCAGTACTTC	CSARDPGEQYF	TRBJ2-7	TRBV20-1	many	NA
TGTGCCAGCAGTTTTTCCGGTAGCGATACAGAAGAGACCCAGTACTTC	CASSFSGSDTEETQYF	TRBJ2-5	TRBV12-3/TRBV12-4	many	NA